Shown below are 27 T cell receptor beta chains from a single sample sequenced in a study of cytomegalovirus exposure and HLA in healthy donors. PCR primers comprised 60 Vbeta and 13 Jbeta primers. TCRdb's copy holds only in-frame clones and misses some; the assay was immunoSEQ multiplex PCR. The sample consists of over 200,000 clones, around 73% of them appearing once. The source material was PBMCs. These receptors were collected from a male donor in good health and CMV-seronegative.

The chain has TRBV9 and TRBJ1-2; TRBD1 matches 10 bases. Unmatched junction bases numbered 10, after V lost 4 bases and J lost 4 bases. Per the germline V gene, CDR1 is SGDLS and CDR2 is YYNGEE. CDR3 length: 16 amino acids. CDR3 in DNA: TGTGCCAGCAGCACAACCGGGACAGGGGTGATCTATGGCTACACCTTC. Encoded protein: CASSTTGTGVIYGYTF.

The CDR3 DNA reads TGTGCCTGGAGCCTACAGGGGGCCTACGAGCAGTACTTC. Its protein product is CAWSLQGAYEQYF. The chain employs TRBV30 and TRBJ2-7, with 8 bases that match TRBD1. Germline V CDR1 and CDR2: GTSNPN, SVGIG (reference sequence). CDR3 length: 13 amino acids. V gave up 3 bases and J gave up 2 bases; unmatched junction bases: 3.

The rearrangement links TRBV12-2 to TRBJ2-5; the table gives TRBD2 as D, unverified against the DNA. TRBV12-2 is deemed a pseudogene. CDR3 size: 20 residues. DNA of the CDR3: TGTGCAAGTCGCTTAGGTAGTACTGCGCTAGCGGGAGGTCCCCAAGAGACCCAGTACTTC. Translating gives CASRLGSTALAGGPQETQYF.

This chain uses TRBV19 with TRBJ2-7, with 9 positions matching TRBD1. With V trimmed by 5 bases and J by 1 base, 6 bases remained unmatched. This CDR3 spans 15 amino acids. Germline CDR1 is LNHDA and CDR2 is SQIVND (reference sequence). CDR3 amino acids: CASSETGGFSYEQYF. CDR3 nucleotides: TGTGCCAGTAGTGAAACAGGGGGCTTTTCCTACGAGCAGTACTTC.

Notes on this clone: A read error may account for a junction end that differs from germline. CDR3 sequence reads: CSSSRGGYEQYF. CDR3 sequence (DNA): TGTTCCAGCAGCCGCGGGGGGTACGAGCAGTACTTC. V gene TRBV7-9 combines with J gene TRBJ2-7, with 8 bases matching TRBD2. There are 12 residues in the CDR3. The germline V gene encodes CDR1 SEHNR and CDR2 FQNEAQ (reference sequence).

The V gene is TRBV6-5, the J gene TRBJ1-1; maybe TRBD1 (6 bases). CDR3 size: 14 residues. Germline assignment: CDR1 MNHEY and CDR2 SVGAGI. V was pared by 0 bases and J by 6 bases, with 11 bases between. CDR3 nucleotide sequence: TGTGCCAGCAGTTACTCGACAGAGGGGGCTGAAGCTTTCTTT. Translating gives CASSYSTEGAEAFF.

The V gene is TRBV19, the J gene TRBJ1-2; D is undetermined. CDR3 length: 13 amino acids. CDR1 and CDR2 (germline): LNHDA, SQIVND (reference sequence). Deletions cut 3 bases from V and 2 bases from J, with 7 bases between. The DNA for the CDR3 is TGTGCCAGTAGTATTCGCCAGAACTATGGCTACACCTTC. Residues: CASSIRQNYGYTF.

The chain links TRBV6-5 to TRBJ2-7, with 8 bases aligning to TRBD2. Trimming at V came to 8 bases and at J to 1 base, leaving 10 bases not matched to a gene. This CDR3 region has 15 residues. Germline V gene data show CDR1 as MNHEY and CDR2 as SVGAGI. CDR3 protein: CASAYYIAGSYEQYF. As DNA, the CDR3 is TGTGCCAGCGCCTACTACATAGCGGGATCCTACGAGCAGTACTTC.

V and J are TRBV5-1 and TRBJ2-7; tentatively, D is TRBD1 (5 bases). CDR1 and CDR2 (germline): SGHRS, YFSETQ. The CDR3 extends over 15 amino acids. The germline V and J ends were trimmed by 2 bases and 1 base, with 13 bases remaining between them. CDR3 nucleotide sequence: TGCGCCAGCAGCTTCGAGACGGCAGGGTCCTACGAGCAGTACTTC. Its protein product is CASSFETAGSYEQYF.

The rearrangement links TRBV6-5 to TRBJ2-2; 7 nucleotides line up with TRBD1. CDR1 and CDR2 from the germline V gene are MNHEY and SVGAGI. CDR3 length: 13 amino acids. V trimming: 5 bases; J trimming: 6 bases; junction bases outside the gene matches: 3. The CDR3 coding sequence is TGTGCCAGCAGTGTTACAGGGGCCGGGGAGCTGTTTTTT. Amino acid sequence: CASSVTGAGELFF.

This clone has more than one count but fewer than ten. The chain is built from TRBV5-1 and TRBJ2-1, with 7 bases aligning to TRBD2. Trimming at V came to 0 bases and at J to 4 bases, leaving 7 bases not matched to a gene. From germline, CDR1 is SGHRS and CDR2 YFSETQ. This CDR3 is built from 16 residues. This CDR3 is CASSLGASGGYNEQFF. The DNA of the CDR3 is TGCGCCAGCAGCTTGGGGGCTAGCGGAGGTTACAATGAGCAGTTCTTC.

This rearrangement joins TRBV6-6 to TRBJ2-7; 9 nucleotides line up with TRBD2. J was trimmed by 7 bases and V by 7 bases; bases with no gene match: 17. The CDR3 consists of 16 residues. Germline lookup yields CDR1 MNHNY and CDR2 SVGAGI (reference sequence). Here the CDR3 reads CASIHAGTSYIVEQYF. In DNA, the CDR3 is TGTGCCAGCATCCACGCCGGGACTAGCTATATAGTGGAGCAGTACTTC.

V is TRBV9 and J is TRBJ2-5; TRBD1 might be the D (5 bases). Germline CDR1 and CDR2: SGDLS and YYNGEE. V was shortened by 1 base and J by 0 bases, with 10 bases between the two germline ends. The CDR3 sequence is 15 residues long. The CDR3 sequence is CASSVSETDQETQYF. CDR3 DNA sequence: TGTGCCAGCAGCGTATCCGAGACAGACCAAGAGACCCAGTACTTC.

CDR3 sequence reads: CASSSPGRTNTGELFF. CDR3 nucleotide sequence: TGTGCCAGCAGTAGTCCTGGTAGAACGAACACCGGGGAGCTGTTTTTT. The chain recombines TRBV6-6 with TRBJ2-2; D uncertain. Germline CDR1 MNHNY, CDR2 SVGAGI (reference sequence). V was shortened by 5 bases and J by 0 bases, with 13 bases between the two germline ends. This CDR3 has 16 amino acids.

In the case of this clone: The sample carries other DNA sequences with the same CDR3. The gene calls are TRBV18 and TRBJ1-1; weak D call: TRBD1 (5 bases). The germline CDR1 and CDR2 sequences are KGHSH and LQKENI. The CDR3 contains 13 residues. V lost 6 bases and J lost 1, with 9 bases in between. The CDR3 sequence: CASSQGQNTEAFF. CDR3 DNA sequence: TGTGCCAGCTCCCAAGGACAGAACACTGAAGCTTTCTTT.

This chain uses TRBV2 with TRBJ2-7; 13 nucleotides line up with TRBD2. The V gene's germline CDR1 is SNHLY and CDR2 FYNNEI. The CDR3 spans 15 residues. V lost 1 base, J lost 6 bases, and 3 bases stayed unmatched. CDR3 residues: CASSEGLAGGSEQYF. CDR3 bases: TGTGCCAGCAGTGAAGGACTAGCGGGAGGAAGCGAGCAGTACTTC.

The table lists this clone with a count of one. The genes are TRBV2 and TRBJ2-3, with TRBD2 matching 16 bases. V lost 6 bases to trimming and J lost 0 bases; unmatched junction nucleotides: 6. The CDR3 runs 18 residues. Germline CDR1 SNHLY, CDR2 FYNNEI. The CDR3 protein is CASRLGTSGRASTDTQYF. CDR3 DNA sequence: TGTGCCAGCAGACTCGGGACTAGCGGGAGGGCTAGCACAGATACGCAGTATTTT. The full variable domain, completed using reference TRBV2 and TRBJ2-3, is EPEVTQTPSHQVTQMGQEVILRCVPISNHLYFYWYRQILGQKVEFLVSFYNNEISEKSEIFDDQFSVERPDGSNFTLKIRSTKLEDSAMYFCASRLGTSGRASTDTQYFGPGTRLTVL.

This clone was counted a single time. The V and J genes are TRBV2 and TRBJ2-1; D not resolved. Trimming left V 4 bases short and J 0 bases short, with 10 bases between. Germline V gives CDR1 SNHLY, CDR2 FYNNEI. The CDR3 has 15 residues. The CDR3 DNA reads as TGTGCCAGCAGTGGTACAGTCAGCTCCTACAATGAGCAGTTCTTC. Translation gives CASSGTVSSYNEQFF.

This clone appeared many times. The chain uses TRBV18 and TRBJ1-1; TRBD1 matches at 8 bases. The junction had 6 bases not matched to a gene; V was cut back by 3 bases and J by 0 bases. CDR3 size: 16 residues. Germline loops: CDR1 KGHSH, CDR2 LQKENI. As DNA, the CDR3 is TGTGCCAGCTCACCTCAGGGGGCGGGTATGAACACTGAAGCTTTCTTT. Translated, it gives CASSPQGAGMNTEAFF.

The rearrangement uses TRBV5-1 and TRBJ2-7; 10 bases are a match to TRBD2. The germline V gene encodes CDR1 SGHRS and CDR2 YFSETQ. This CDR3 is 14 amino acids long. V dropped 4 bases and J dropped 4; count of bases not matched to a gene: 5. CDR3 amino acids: CASSPAGGPYEQYF. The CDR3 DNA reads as TGCGCCAGCAGCCCAGCGGGAGGGCCGTACGAGCAGTACTTC.

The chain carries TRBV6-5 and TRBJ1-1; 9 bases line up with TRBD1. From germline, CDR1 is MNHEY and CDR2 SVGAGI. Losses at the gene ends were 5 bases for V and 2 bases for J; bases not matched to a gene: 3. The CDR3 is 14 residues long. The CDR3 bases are TGTGCCAGCAGTCACAGGGGGCGTAACACTGAAGCTTTCTTT. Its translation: CASSHRGRNTEAFF.

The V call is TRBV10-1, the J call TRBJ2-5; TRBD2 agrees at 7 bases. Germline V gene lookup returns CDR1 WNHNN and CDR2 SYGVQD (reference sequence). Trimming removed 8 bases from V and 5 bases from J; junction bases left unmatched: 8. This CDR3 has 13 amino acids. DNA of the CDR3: TGCGCCAGCGCCCGGGAGGAGAAGGAGACCCAGTACTTC. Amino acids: CASAREEKETQYF.

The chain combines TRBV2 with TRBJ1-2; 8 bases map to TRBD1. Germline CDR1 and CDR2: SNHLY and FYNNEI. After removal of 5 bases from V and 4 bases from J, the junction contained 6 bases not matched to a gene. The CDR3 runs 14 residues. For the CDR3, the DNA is TGTGCCAGCAGTCCAACAGGGGGTGCCTATGGCTACACCTTC. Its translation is CASSPTGGAYGYTF.

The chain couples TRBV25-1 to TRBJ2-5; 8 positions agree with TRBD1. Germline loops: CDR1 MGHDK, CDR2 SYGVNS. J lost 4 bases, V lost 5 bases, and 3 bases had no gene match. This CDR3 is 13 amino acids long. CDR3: CASSKTGGETQYF. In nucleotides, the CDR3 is TGTGCCAGCAGTAAAACAGGGGGAGAGACCCAGTACTTC.

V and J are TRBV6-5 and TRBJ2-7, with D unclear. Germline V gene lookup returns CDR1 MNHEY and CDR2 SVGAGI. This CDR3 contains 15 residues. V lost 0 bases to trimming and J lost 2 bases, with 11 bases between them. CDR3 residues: CASSYSRSDPYEQYF. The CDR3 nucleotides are TGTGCCAGCAGTTACTCGCGGTCAGATCCCTACGAGCAGTACTTC.

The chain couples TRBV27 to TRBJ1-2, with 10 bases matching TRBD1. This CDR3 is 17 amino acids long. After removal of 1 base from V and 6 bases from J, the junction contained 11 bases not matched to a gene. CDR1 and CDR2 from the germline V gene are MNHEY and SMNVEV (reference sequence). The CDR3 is CASSLYWTGGLRDGYTF. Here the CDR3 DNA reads TGTGCCAGCAGTTTATACTGGACAGGGGGGCTGAGGGATGGCTACACCTTC.

CDR3 protein: CASSFINTGELFF. The CDR3 DNA follows: TGTGCCAGCAGTTTTATTAACACCGGGGAGCTGTTTTTT. The rearrangement uses TRBV27 and TRBJ2-2; D gene ambiguous. The CDR3 is 13 residues long. CDR1 MNHEY and CDR2 SMNVEV come from the germline V gene (reference sequence). V was clipped by 3 bases and J by 2 bases, with 4 bases between them.